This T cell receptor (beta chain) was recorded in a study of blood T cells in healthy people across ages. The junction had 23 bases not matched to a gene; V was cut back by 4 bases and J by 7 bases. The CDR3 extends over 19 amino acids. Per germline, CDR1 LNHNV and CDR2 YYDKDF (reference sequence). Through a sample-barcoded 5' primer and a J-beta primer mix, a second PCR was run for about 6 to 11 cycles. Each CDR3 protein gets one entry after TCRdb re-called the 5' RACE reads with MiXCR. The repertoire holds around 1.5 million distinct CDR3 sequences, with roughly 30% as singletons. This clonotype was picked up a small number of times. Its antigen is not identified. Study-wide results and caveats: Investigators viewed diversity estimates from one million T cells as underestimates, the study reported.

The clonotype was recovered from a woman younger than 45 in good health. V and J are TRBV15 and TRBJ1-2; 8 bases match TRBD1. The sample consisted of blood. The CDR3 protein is CATSTNKGTGEKWARGYTF. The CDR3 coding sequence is TGTGCCACCAGCACCAACAAGGGGACAGGCGAGAAGTGGGCTCGTGGCTACACCTTC.